This T cell receptor (beta chain) came from a study of T cells in Graves' hyperthyroidism and ophthalmopathy (dated by TCRdb to the late 2010s). About the investigation overall: Peripheral blood was sampled at the time of initial diagnosis, prior to any treatment. To identify TCR V-J signatures that set the groups apart, the researchers used a discovery cohort of more than 95 patients, made up of 40 to 45 with Graves' ophthalmopathy and some 58 with stable Graves' hyperthyroidism. Whether ophthalmopathy could be predicted prospectively was tested in an independent validation cohort made up of about 20 hyperthyroidism patients plus 17 patients who later progressed to ophthalmopathy. The approximately 95 discovery patients were divided at random into training and test sets in a 7:3 ratio. Thyroid tissue and blood T-cell repertoires from more than five Graves' hyperthyroidism patients were also compared in the study. After sampling, hyperthyroidism patients received methimazole starting at 30 mg daily, and ophthalmopathy patients received high-dose intravenous methylprednisolone. The paper reports TCR Vbeta CDR3 sequencing of 135 peripheral blood samples: 40 or so ophthalmopathy, about 75 hyperthyroidism and around 17 progressor patients. Beyond this particular receptor, the publication reports: No statistical method was used to fix the sample size in advance, and group allocation was not hidden from the investigators. Ophthalmopathy was separated from stable hyperthyroidism by a 13 V-J signature model, with around 88% sensitivity and 81% to 82% specificity obtained in cross-validation and 80%/75% obtained in testing. Most expanded thyroid clonotypes (frequency above 0.001) were also found in blood, which suggests that blood repertoires may mirror thyroid immune responses. In validation, the model predicted progression to ophthalmopathy with roughly 70% sensitivity and 72% to 75% specificity, a median of around 6.6 months before onset.

Stable Graves' hyperthyroidism was defined as the absence of progression to ophthalmopathy over 18 months of follow-up. Hyperthyroidism patients were newly diagnosed, with disease duration under 2 months, and aged 18 to 65 years. Any patient with an uncontrolled infection, another autoimmune disease, pregnancy or lactation was excluded. Diagnoses were based on clinical symptoms, serum thyroxine and TRAb, thyroid ultrasound and orbital computed tomography. PBMCs were isolated from 10 ml of fresh peripheral blood by Ficoll-Paque density gradient centrifugation. Trizol reagent was used to extract total RNA, and RNA quality was then checked on an Agilent 2100 Bioanalyzer. The CDR3 has 17 amino acids, counting the end cysteine and phenylalanine. Kept here is only the CDR3 DNA, which spans 51 bases and is read in frame from base 1. V lost 6 bases and J lost 4 bases, and the count of bases not matched to a germline gene is 13. Per the germline V gene, MDHEN is the CDR1 and SYDVKM is the CDR2.

The TCR beta CDR3 regions were amplified from the RNA transcripts. The TCR CDR3 was subjected to a first round of RT-PCR using the HTBI primer set and the Qiagen OneStep RT-PCR kit. Libraries were constructed in a second round of multiplex PCR, after which size selection and purification were carried out. Libraries were sequenced paired-end with 100 bp reads on an Illumina HiSeq2000. In the source study's methods: SOAPnuke was used to process the raw data, throwing out any read that contained adapters or uncalled bases, had a mean Phred below 15, or lacked an exact constant-primer or identifier match. High-quality paired reads were merged using COPE v1.2.5, and each unique nucleotide sequence was defined as a clonotype. MiTCR v1.1 was used to align clonotypes to the IMGT TRBV, TRBD and TRBJ reference segments. Only V-J combinations with frequency above 0.0001, covering 99% to 99.2% of repertoires, were analysed. The TCS score was defined as the ratio of F50 (clonal expansion) to E x V (chaos), calculated using BLOSUM62-based TCRdist between CDR3 peptides within each V-J. Welch's t-statistics and random forest reduced 514 V-J features to roughly 13, which were used in a naive Bayes classifier (R e1071). Through fastp at Q25 and MiXCR, TCRdb rebuilt clones from the public reads, retaining in-frame beta chains. Rows matching on CDR3 protein sequence are summarized as one entry with the most common DNA and genes. TCRdb, not the original authors, processed these V and J calls. The sample table contains hundreds of thousands of distinct CDR3 sequences; only one count was recorded for 11% to 15% of them. Roughly 10% of the sample is taken by the ten largest.

A remark on this clonotype: It has no known antigen specificity. Base qualities are not recorded, but no much larger clone differs from it by a single base.

This receptor was taken from a woman aged 18-29 years with Graves' hyperthyroidism. The sequenced sample was blood. This sequence uses TRBV28 and TRBJ2-3, and TRBD2 aligns with 10 junction nucleotides. The sequence in DNA is TGTGCCAGCAGACCCCCGGGGCTAGCGGGAGTATCAGATACGCAGTATTTT. Its coded protein is CASRPPGLAGVSDTQYF.